These T cell receptor beta chains were read from a single sample in a study of a mutant IDH1 vaccine in newly diagnosed glioma. What these receptors recognize is not known. TCRdb's table, derived via immunoSEQ multiplex PCR, lists solely in-frame clones and lacks some. Of approximately 50,000 clones listed, 85% to 90% were seen once; the top ten hold roughly 1.5%. Sequencing used PBMCs, obtained from a glioma patient whose treatment included an IDH1 peptide vaccine. Source of these receptors: a man between 35 and 55 years old with glioma. CDR3s include the opening cysteine and the closing phenylalanine or tryptophan. Fields, in order: clone size, V gene, CDR3 length, D gene, J gene, CDR3 DNA, CDR3 protein. D genes are given only for firm matches. The size of a clone is reported for some rows only, either as once, few or many, or as a class for expanded clones.

>once|TRBV2|15|-|TRBJ2-3
TGTGCCAGCATCGAGCGGGCGCGCAGGGCAGATACGCAGTATTTT
CASIERARRADTQYF
>once|TRBV6-1|15|-|TRBJ1-3
TGTGCCAGCAGTGAAGCGGAGGGTCGGCTCCACACCATATATTTT
CASSEAEGRLHTIYF
>-|TRBV14|15|-|TRBJ2-7
TGTGCCAGCAGCCAACAAACAGGGCCGACCTACGAGCAGTACTTC
CASSQQTGPTYEQYF
>-|TRBV9|19|TRBD2|TRBJ2-2
TGTGCCAGCAGCGTAGAAGCCCTTGGACTAGCGCGGAACACCGGGGAGCTGTTTTTT
CASSVEALGLARNTGELFF
>-|TRBV11-2|11|-|TRBJ2-1
TGTGCCAGCAGCTTAGTCAATGAGCAGTTCTTC
CASSLVNEQFF
>-|TRBV2|12|-|TRBJ2-7
TGTGCCAGCAGGGTGGACAGTTACGAGCAGTACTTC
CASRVDSYEQYF
>-|TRBV7-6|15|TRBD2|TRBJ2-1
TGTGCCAGCAGCTCCATGGTGGGAGGGTTCGTTGAGCAGTTCTTC
CASSSMVGGFVEQFF
>-|TRBV7-9|15|-|TRBJ1-1
TGTGCCAGCAGCCCCCGACGCCTTGAAGGAGCTGAAGCTTTCTTT
CASSPRRLEGAEAFF
>-|TRBV5-1|12|-|TRBJ2-1
TGCGCCAGCAGCTTGGGTTTGGTTGAGCAGTTCTTC
CASSLGLVEQFF
>few|TRBV7-2|16|TRBD2|TRBJ2-1
TGTGCCAGCAGCTTAAGTAGGACTAGCGGGAGAAATGAGCAGTTCTTC
CASSLSRTSGRNEQFF
>-|TRBV9|13|-|TRBJ2-1
TGTGCCAGCAGCGTAGGGCTACTCAATGAGCAGTTCTTC
CASSVGLLNEQFF
>few|TRBV6-1|13|-|TRBJ1-1
TGTGCCAGCAGTGAATGGGCGAACACTGAAGCTTTCTTT
CASSEWANTEAFF
>-|TRBV25-1|13|-|TRBJ2-6
TGTGCCAGCAGTGTCACTGGGGCCAACGTCCTGACTTTC
CASSVTGANVLTF
>-|TRBV15|14|-|TRBJ2-7
TGTGCCACCAGCAGAGATTGGGTGGAGGGCGAGCAGTACTTC
CATSRDWVEGEQYF
>-|TRBV27|15|-|TRBJ2-3
TGTGCCAGCAGTGAATCAAGTACTAGCACAGATACGCAGTATTTT
CASSESSTSTDTQYF
>-|TRBV11-1|14|-|TRBJ1-4
TGTGCCAGCAGTCTAGGGACAAGAGAAGAAAAACTGTTTTTT
CASSLGTREEKLFF
>-|TRBV9|14|TRBD2|TRBJ2-7
TGTGCCACCAGAAGCGGGGGGAGCTCCTACGAGCAGTACTTC
CATRSGGSSYEQYF
>-|TRBV5-1|14|-|TRBJ2-3
TGCGCCAGCAGCTGGGACCAAGCCACAGATACGCAGTATTTT
CASSWDQATDTQYF
>once|TRBV11-2|14|-|TRBJ2-7
TGTGCCAGCAGCCCTTTGGGGCACTCCTACGAGCAGTACTTC
CASSPLGHSYEQYF
>-|TRBV5-1|14|-|TRBJ2-5
TGCGCCAGTGGGACCGGCGGGGGCGGAGAGACCCAGTACTTC
CASGTGGGGETQYF
>-|TRBV7-9|14|-|TRBJ2-1
TGTGCCAGCAGCTTCCCCGTCAGGGGCGATGAGCAGTTCTTC
CASSFPVRGDEQFF
>-|TRBV7-9|14|-|TRBJ1-1
TGTGCCAGCAGCTTAGGGGGCGGGAACACTGAAGCTTTCTTT
CASSLGGGNTEAFF
>-|TRBV5-6|15|-|TRBJ2-7
TGTGCCAGCAGCTTGGTATCTGGGAGCTCCTACGAGCAGTACTTC
CASSLVSGSSYEQYF
>-|TRBV7-9|18|TRBD2|TRBJ2-2
TGTGCCAGCAGCTTAAACTGGCGGGGGGACGTTAACACCGGGGAGCTGTTTTTT
CASSLNWRGDVNTGELFF
>-|TRBV5-8|15|TRBD1|TRBJ2-4
TGTGCCAGCAGTTTATTAGGACCAACAGGGGACATTCAGTACTTC
CASSLLGPTGDIQYF
>once|TRBV28|13|-|TRBJ1-3
TGTGCCAGCAGGGAAGTAGGTGGAAACACCATATATTTT
CASREVGGNTIYF
>-|TRBV5-3|13|TRBD2|TRBJ2-1
TGTGCCAGAAGCTTGGACTCCGGGACTAGCGAGTTCTTC
CARSLDSGTSEFF
>-|TRBV5-6|15|-|TRBJ2-7
TGTGCCAGCAGCTTGCCCCAGGGATACTCCTACGAGCAGTACTTC
CASSLPQGYSYEQYF